This is a list of T cell receptor beta chains from one sample in a study of blood T cells in healthy people across ages. TCRdb redid the calling of the 5' RACE reads with MiXCR, one entry per CDR3 protein. The sample includes roughly 1.7 million distinct CDR3 sequences, about 35% of them seen just once. What was sequenced was blood. All receptors derive from a woman in her twenties or thirties in good health. CDR3s include the opening cysteine and the closing phenylalanine or tryptophan. D genes are given only for firm matches. Some rows mark clone size as missing; the rest say once, few, many or name a class of expanded clone.

D gene: NA; V gene: TRBV2; CDR3 length: 15; clone size: NA; J gene: TRBJ1-2; CDR3 protein: CASSERPLDPGGYTF; CDR3 DNA: TGTGCCAGCAGTGAGCGCCCCCTGGATCCGGGGGGCTACACCTTC
D gene: NA; V gene: TRBV4-1; CDR3 length: 16; clone size: NA; J gene: TRBJ2-1; CDR3 protein: CASSRPRGVHLGEQFF; CDR3 DNA: TGCGCCAGCAGCCGACCCCGGGGAGTACACTTAGGAGAGCAGTTCTTC
D gene: TRBD2; V gene: TRBV3-1; CDR3 length: 17; clone size: NA; J gene: TRBJ2-1; CDR3 protein: CASSQEGGTSRYNEQFF; CDR3 DNA: TGTGCCAGCAGCCAAGAAGGTGGGACTAGTAGATACAATGAGCAGTTCTTC
D gene: NA; V gene: TRBV3-1; CDR3 length: 14; clone size: NA; J gene: TRBJ2-7; CDR3 protein: CASSWRAVSVEQYF; CDR3 DNA: TGTGCCAGCTCATGGAGGGCAGTTTCGGTTGAGCAGTACTTC
D gene: NA; V gene: TRBV20-1; CDR3 length: 12; clone size: NA; J gene: TRBJ1-5; CDR3 protein: CSASSADQPQHF; CDR3 DNA: TGCAGTGCTAGTAGCGCGGATCAGCCCCAGCATTTT
D gene: TRBD1; V gene: TRBV20-1; CDR3 length: 13; clone size: many; J gene: TRBJ2-7; CDR3 protein: CSARRDRGNEQYF; CDR3 DNA: TGCAGTGCTAGGCGGGACAGGGGCAACGAGCAGTACTTC
D gene: TRBD2; V gene: TRBV12-3/TRBV12-4; CDR3 length: 15; clone size: few; J gene: TRBJ2-3; CDR3 protein: CASTLGLASTDTQYF; CDR3 DNA: TGTGCCAGCACCTTGGGACTAGCTAGCACAGATACGCAGTATTTT
D gene: NA; V gene: TRBV7-3; CDR3 length: 15; clone size: few; J gene: TRBJ2-1; CDR3 protein: CASSLNHHTGNEQFF; CDR3 DNA: TGTGCCAGCAGCTTAAATCATCATACAGGGAATGAGCAGTTCTTC
D gene: NA; V gene: TRBV20-1; CDR3 length: 15; clone size: NA; J gene: TRBJ1-5; CDR3 protein: CSARDLAGANQPQHF; CDR3 DNA: TGCAGTGCTAGAGATTTGGCAGGGGCCAATCAGCCCCAGCATTTT
D gene: NA; V gene: TRBV6-5; CDR3 length: 15; clone size: NA; J gene: TRBJ2-1; CDR3 protein: CASSYGRGFYNEQFF; CDR3 DNA: TGTGCCAGCAGTTACGGGCGGGGCTTCTACAATGAGCAGTTCTTC
D gene: TRBD2; V gene: TRBV15; CDR3 length: 17; clone size: few; J gene: TRBJ2-7; CDR3 protein: CATSQTSGVTGVYEQYF; CDR3 DNA: TGTGCCACCAGCCAGACTAGCGGGGTGACGGGGGTCTACGAGCAGTACTTC
D gene: NA; V gene: TRBV29-1; CDR3 length: 14; clone size: NA; J gene: TRBJ1-4; CDR3 protein: CSVVRGSTNEKLFF; CDR3 DNA: TGCAGCGTGGTTCGGGGTTCAACTAATGAAAAACTGTTTTTT
D gene: TRBD1; V gene: TRBV6-1; CDR3 length: 15; clone size: NA; J gene: TRBJ1-5; CDR3 protein: CASRRTGTVNQPQHF; CDR3 DNA: TGTGCCAGCAGGAGAACCGGGACAGTCAATCAGCCCCAGCATTTT
D gene: NA; V gene: TRBV30; CDR3 length: 15; clone size: NA; J gene: TRBJ2-7; CDR3 protein: CAWRLGSYRVYEQYF; CDR3 DNA: TGTGCCTGGAGACTCGGTAGCTACAGGGTCTACGAGCAGTACTTC
D gene: TRBD2; V gene: TRBV20-1; CDR3 length: 14; clone size: NA; J gene: TRBJ2-1; CDR3 protein: CSALRGSGSNEQFF; CDR3 DNA: TGCAGTGCCCTCCGCGGCAGCGGGAGTAATGAGCAGTTCTTC
D gene: NA; V gene: TRBV13; CDR3 length: 17; clone size: few; J gene: TRBJ2-1; CDR3 protein: CASSLSRDIMPYNEQFF; CDR3 DNA: TGTGCCAGCAGCCTGTCCCGGGACATCATGCCCTACAATGAGCAGTTCTTC
D gene: NA; V gene: TRBV12-5; CDR3 length: 14; clone size: NA; J gene: TRBJ2-1; CDR3 protein: CASGLGLKGDEQFF; CDR3 DNA: TGTGCTAGTGGTTTGGGACTCAAGGGCGATGAGCAGTTCTTC
D gene: NA; V gene: TRBV11-1; CDR3 length: 24; clone size: few; J gene: TRBJ2-1; CDR3 protein: CASSSRDREVRTSGKGASYNEQFF; CDR3 DNA: TGTGCCAGCAGCTCCCGGGACAGGGAAGTGAGAACTAGCGGGAAGGGTGCATCCTACAATGAGCAGTTCTTC
D gene: TRBD2; V gene: TRBV29-1; CDR3 length: 13; clone size: few; J gene: TRBJ2-3; CDR3 protein: CSGTRAGTDTQYF; CDR3 DNA: TGCAGCGGGACTAGGGCTGGCACAGATACGCAGTATTTT
D gene: NA; V gene: TRBV24-1; CDR3 length: 18; clone size: NA; J gene: TRBJ2-7; CDR3 protein: CATSDLRGSDGSIHEQYF; CDR3 DNA: TGTGCCACCAGTGATTTAAGGGGGTCAGACGGGAGCATCCACGAGCAGTACTTC
D gene: TRBD1; V gene: TRBV6-1; CDR3 length: 17; clone size: NA; J gene: TRBJ2-7; CDR3 protein: CASRSLGAGQGKTGQYF; CDR3 DNA: TGTGCCAGCAGGTCCCTTGGGGCGGGACAGGGCAAGACTGGGCAGTACTTC
D gene: NA; V gene: TRBV5-1; CDR3 length: 15; clone size: many; J gene: TRBJ2-1; CDR3 protein: CASSLERGTYNEQFF; CDR3 DNA: TGCGCCAGCAGCTTGGAACGGGGGACGTACAATGAGCAGTTCTTC
D gene: NA; V gene: TRBV15; CDR3 length: 15; clone size: NA; J gene: TRBJ1-2; CDR3 protein: CATSKNWGVVYGYTF; CDR3 DNA: TGTGCCACCAGCAAAAACTGGGGGGTCGTGTATGGCTACACCTTC
D gene: NA; V gene: TRBV6-5; CDR3 length: 14; clone size: many; J gene: TRBJ2-1; CDR3 protein: CASSPIGQHNEQFF; CDR3 DNA: TGTGCCAGCAGTCCTATTGGACAGCACAATGAGCAGTTCTTC
D gene: TRBD1; V gene: TRBV4-1; CDR3 length: 18; clone size: few; J gene: TRBJ1-1; CDR3 protein: CASSPGTGVTRGSTEAFF; CDR3 DNA: TGCGCCAGCAGCCCCGGGACAGGAGTCACCCGAGGTAGCACTGAAGCTTTCTTT
D gene: TRBD2; V gene: TRBV3-1; CDR3 length: 17; clone size: NA; J gene: TRBJ2-1; CDR3 protein: CASSPMGLAGGGNEQFF; CDR3 DNA: TGTGCCAGCAGCCCTATGGGACTAGCGGGAGGGGGGAATGAGCAGTTCTTC
D gene: NA; V gene: TRBV29-1; CDR3 length: 13; clone size: few; J gene: TRBJ1-1; CDR3 protein: CSASLGGNTEAFF; CDR3 DNA: TGCAGCGCTTCTCTCGGCGGGAACACTGAAGCTTTCTTT
D gene: NA; V gene: TRBV6-2/TRBV6-3; CDR3 length: 12; clone size: few; J gene: TRBJ2-5; CDR3 protein: CATSGRKETQYF; CDR3 DNA: TGTGCCACCTCAGGGAGAAAAGAGACCCAGTACTTC
D gene: TRBD2; V gene: TRBV6-1; CDR3 length: 15; clone size: NA; J gene: TRBJ2-7; CDR3 protein: CASSEERGADYEQYF; CDR3 DNA: TGTGCCAGCAGTGAGGAGCGGGGGGCCGACTACGAGCAGTACTTC
D gene: NA; V gene: TRBV12-3/TRBV12-4; CDR3 length: 13; clone size: NA; J gene: TRBJ2-5; CDR3 protein: CASRIGAQETQYF; CDR3 DNA: TGTGCCAGCAGGATTGGGGCTCAAGAGACCCAGTACTTC
D gene: NA; V gene: TRBV30; CDR3 length: 15; clone size: few; J gene: TRBJ1-6; CDR3 protein: CAWANTGTVNSPLHF; CDR3 DNA: TGTGCCTGGGCCAACACCGGGACGGTTAATTCACCCCTCCACTTT
D gene: NA; V gene: TRBV9; CDR3 length: 15; clone size: NA; J gene: TRBJ2-3; CDR3 protein: CASSDQTRNTDTQYF; CDR3 DNA: TGTGCCAGCAGCGATCAGACGAGAAACACAGATACGCAGTATTTT
D gene: NA; V gene: TRBV20-1; CDR3 length: 13; clone size: once; J gene: TRBJ2-7; CDR3 protein: CSAKGGLGLEQYF; CDR3 DNA: TGCAGTGCTAAGGGGGGACTGGGATTAGAGCAGTACTTC
D gene: TRBD1; V gene: TRBV27; CDR3 length: 16; clone size: few; J gene: TRBJ2-7; CDR3 protein: CASSLSPGGSSYEQYF; CDR3 DNA: TGTGCCAGCAGTTTATCCCCAGGGGGCTCCTCCTACGAGCAGTACTTC
D gene: NA; V gene: TRBV11-1; CDR3 length: 21; clone size: few; J gene: TRBJ2-1; CDR3 protein: CASSLEEWGSVGRGPPNEQFF; CDR3 DNA: TGTGCCAGCAGCTTAGAGGAGTGGGGTTCCGTCGGGCGAGGGCCGCCGAATGAGCAGTTCTTC
D gene: NA; V gene: TRBV12-3/TRBV12-4; CDR3 length: 14; clone size: many; J gene: TRBJ2-1; CDR3 protein: CASTWGDSYNEQFF; CDR3 DNA: TGTGCCAGCACTTGGGGGGACTCCTACAATGAGCAGTTCTTC
D gene: NA; V gene: TRBV30; CDR3 length: 13; clone size: few; J gene: TRBJ2-7; CDR3 protein: CACPRSSGYEQYF; CDR3 DNA: TGTGCCTGCCCGAGGAGTTCGGGCTACGAGCAGTACTTC
D gene: NA; V gene: TRBV5-1; CDR3 length: 14; clone size: few; J gene: TRBJ1-1; CDR3 protein: CASSVFRGNTEAFF; CDR3 DNA: TGCGCCAGCAGCGTCTTCAGGGGTAACACTGAAGCTTTCTTT
D gene: NA; V gene: TRBV10-3; CDR3 length: 15; clone size: NA; J gene: TRBJ1-2; CDR3 protein: CAISESNNLNYGYTF; CDR3 DNA: TGTGCCATCAGTGAGTCGAACAACCTTAACTATGGCTACACCTTC
D gene: TRBD1; V gene: TRBV7-2; CDR3 length: 18; clone size: few; J gene: TRBJ1-5; CDR3 protein: CASSLRGQLSYSNQPQHF; CDR3 DNA: TGTGCCAGCAGCTTACGGGGACAGCTGTCCTATAGCAATCAGCCCCAGCATTTT